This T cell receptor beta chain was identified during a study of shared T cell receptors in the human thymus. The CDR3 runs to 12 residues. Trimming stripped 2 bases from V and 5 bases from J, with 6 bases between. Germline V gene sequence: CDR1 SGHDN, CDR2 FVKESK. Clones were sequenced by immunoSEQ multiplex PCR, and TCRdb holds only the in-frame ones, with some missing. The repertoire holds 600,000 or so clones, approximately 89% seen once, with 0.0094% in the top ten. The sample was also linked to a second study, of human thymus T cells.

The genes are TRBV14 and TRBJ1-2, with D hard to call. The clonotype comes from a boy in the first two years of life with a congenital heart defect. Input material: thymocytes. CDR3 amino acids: CASSQTAYGYTF. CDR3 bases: TGTGCCAGCAGCCAAACAGCTTATGGCTACACCTTC. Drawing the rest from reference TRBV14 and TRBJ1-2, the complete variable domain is EAGVTQFPSHSVIEKGQTVTLRCDPISGHDNLYWYRRVMGKEIKFLLHFVKESKQDESGMPNNRFLAERTGGTYSTLKVQPAELEDSGVYFCASSQTAYGYTFGSGTRLTVV.